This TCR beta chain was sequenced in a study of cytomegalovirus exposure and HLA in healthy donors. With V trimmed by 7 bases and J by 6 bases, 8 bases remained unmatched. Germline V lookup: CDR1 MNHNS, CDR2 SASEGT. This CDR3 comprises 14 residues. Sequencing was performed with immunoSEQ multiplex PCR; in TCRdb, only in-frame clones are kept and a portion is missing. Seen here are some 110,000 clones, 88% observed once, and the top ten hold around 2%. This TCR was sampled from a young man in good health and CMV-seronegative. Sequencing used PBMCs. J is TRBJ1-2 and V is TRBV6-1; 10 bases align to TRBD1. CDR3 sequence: CASTGAGTGDGYTF. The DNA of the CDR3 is TGTGCCAGCACCGGAGCCGGGACAGGGGATGGCTACACCTTC.